This T cell receptor beta chain appears in the sequencing data of a study of OX40 agonist ivuxolimab in advanced cancers. As for the study in general: Ivuxolimab, which is an agonistic anti-OX40 (CD134) antibody, was administered to the patients. Across the patients, intravenous ivuxolimab was delivered every 2 weeks at 0.01 to 10 mg/kg.

Individuals having autoimmune disease history or systemic immunosuppression were not enrolled. Blood sampling was done at baseline, cycle 4 day 1, and cycle 7 day 1. V was clipped by 1 base and J by 1 base, with 11 bases between them. CDR3 length: 16 amino acids. Germline V CDR1 and CDR2: SGHAT, FQNNGV. Using immunoSEQ multiplex PCR, the repertoire was profiled, and TCRdb retains in-frame clones only, with some absent. Among about 71,000 clones listed, 91% were seen once. This receptor was taken from an adult with an advanced solid tumor such as melanoma, head and neck, liver or kidney cancer. The chain links TRBV11-2 to TRBJ2-1, with TRBD2 as a possible D gene (6 bases). This specimen consisted of CD4+ or CD8+ T cells sorted from blood, obtained in a trial of the OX40 agonist ivuxolimab. The DNA of the CDR3 is TGTGCCAGCAGCTTAGGATTCGGGAGTTCCTACAATGAGCAGTTCTTC. Protein: CASSLGFGSSYNEQFF.